The T cell receptor beta chain described here comes from a study of T cells in Graves' hyperthyroidism and ophthalmopathy. RNA transcripts served as the template for amplifying TCR beta CDR3 regions. HTBI primers were used for first-round RT-PCR of the TCR CDR3. Via MiXCR, TCRdb re-called the multiplex PCR reads, giving one row per CDR3 protein. The profile covers a few hundred thousand distinct CDR3 sequences, with around 46% appearing a single time and 7.5% to 8.5% taken by the ten largest. Germline CDR1 and CDR2: SQVTM and ANQGSEA. V lost 7 bases and J lost 0, with 12 bases in between. The CDR3 covers 14 residues. This clonotype was counted at least ten times. Subjects aged 18 to 65 presented with newly diagnosed hyperthyroidism of less than 2 months' duration. Patients having uncontrolled infection, another autoimmune disease, pregnancy or lactation were not included. Based on clinical symptoms, serum thyroxine and TRAb, thyroid ultrasound and orbital computed tomography, diagnoses were reached.

The chain recombines TRBV29-1 with TRBJ1-4, with D unclear. Sequencing was carried out using peripheral blood or thyroid tissue (not recorded which). This receptor was identified in a woman younger than 30 with Graves' hyperthyroidism. DNA for the CDR3: TGCAGCGCCGGGGAGGGAACAACTAATGAAAAACTGTTTTTT. Protein product: CSAGEGTTNEKLFF. Filled out from reference TRBV29-1 and TRBJ1-4, the complete variable domain reads SAVISQKPSRDICQRGTSLTIQCQVDSQVTMMFWYRQQPGQSLTLIATANQGSEATYESGFVIDKFPISRPNLTFSTLTVSNMSPEDSSIYLCSAGEGTTNEKLFFGSGTQLSVL.